This TCR beta chain stems from a study of cytomegalovirus exposure and HLA in healthy donors (dated by TCRdb to the late 2010s). Context from the whole study: According to a later analysis, one platform produced both the 120 validation repertoires and the 666 repertoires of the first cohort. The aim of the study was to test whether cataloging public T cell receptors could identify signatures of past pathogen exposure. In addition to the first cohort of around 670 subjects, a separate validation cohort of 130 or so different subjects was used. To predict cytomegalovirus infection status, the study combined high-throughput TCR immunosequencing, statistical association of individual TCRs with disease status, and machine learning. Summary of the overall study and its limitations: The authors suggested that the approach could potentially be extended to other disease states and immunological phenotypes. In the study, about 150 TCR beta chains were listed as associated with cytomegalovirus. While some public TCRs were present in many individuals, most TCR sequences turned up only very rarely across donors. In both the original and validation cohorts, the classifier was reported to diagnose cytomegalovirus status with high specificity and sensitivity. All 120 or so repertoires were used to score co-occurrence in the validation cohort in a later analysis, because that analysis had no HLA typing for the cohort. Subsequent analysis determined that TCRs grouped into clusters in the first cohort also showed a tendency toward co-occurrence across the 120 or so validation repertoires, and roughly 95% of cluster scores exceeded 0. Three of the identified cytomegalovirus-associated TCR beta chains were confirmed in vitro to be specific for cytomegalovirus antigens.

The library was obtained by the immunoSEQ multiplex PCR assay. In the paper's pipeline: A statistical classification framework was built to diagnose cytomegalovirus status from the catalog of TCR beta chain sequences. TCRdb's version of the immuneACCESS table is confined to in-frame rearrangements and falls short of the full clone set. An unresolved V gene accounts for under half of the shortfall where checked; the remainder is of unknown origin. V and J calls and clone size follow that table, whereas D and trimming were derived from the DNA. For this sample there are 73,000 or so clones; around 94% appear just once. The ten largest clones represent roughly 3% of the sample. Separate from the roughly 630-subject first cohort, the validation cohort of 120 subjects was the group to which the donors belonged. As regards this clone: The antigen it recognizes is unknown. The record has no base qualities; no much larger clone is one base away.

The germline V gene (reference sequence) yields LNHNV for CDR1 and YYDKDF for CDR2. Trimmed from V: 0 bases; trimmed from J: 1 base; junction bases lacking a gene match: 4. From the cysteine through the phenylalanine, the CDR3 covers 16 amino acids. Of all the DNA, just the CDR3 is kept, 48 bases in frame from base 1. This sequence was found in a woman younger than 35 in good health and CMV-seropositive. The chain links TRBV15 with TRBJ1-1, with 8 central nucleotides matching TRBD1. Sequences were obtained from PBMCs. The CDR3 sequence is CATSRDRDRGNTEAFF. The DNA reads TGTGCCACCAGCAGAGATAGAGACAGGGGGAACACTGAAGCTTTCTTT.